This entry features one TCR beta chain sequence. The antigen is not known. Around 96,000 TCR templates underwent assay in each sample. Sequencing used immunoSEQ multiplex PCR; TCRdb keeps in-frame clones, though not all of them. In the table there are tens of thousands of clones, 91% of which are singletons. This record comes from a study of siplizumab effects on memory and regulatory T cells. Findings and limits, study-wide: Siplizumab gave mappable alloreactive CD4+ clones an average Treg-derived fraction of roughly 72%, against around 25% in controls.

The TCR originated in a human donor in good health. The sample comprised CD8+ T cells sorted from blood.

CDR3 loop: CASRLLEPGNTIYF. The CDR3 bases are TGTGCCAGCAGGCTTCTGGAGCCTGGAAACACCATATATTTT. The gene calls are TRBV6-1 and TRBJ1-3; D is ambiguous. This CDR3 is 14 amino acids long. V lost 6 bases to trimming and J lost 2 bases, with 11 bases between them. From germline, CDR1 is MNHNS and CDR2 SASEGT.